This TCR beta chain was observed in a study of T cell responses to AZD1222 COVID-19 vaccine. About the research overall: Investigators merged groups given second doses at roughly 4 or roughly 12 weeks.

With regard to this clone: The antigen is undetermined.

Produced via immunoSEQ multiplex PCR; TCRdb's table is partial and in-frame only. The data hold 150,000 to 200,000 clones, with about 92% observed a single time. V was pared by 5 bases and J by 3 bases, with 3 bases of the junction left unmatched. Germline CDR1 is SGHVS and CDR2 is FQNEAQ. This CDR3 is built from 13 residues. Notes on the study in general: In a largely white British group with more females than males, clonal diversity was possibly underestimated. Unmutated regions of variants are reportedly targeted by nearly half of spike-specific TCRs. Dominant at 160-218 and 743-854, vaccine-associated CD4 TCRs also spanned spike.

The chain uses TRBV7-8 and TRBJ1-1, with TRBD1 matching 7 bases. The sample here was peripheral blood, taken on day 0 of AZD1222 vaccination. This clonotype was sampled from an adult in good health. CDR3 DNA: TGTGCCAGCAGCATTACAGGGGACACTGAAGCTTTCTTT. This gives the protein CASSITGDTEAFF. The variable domain in full, completed from reference TRBV7-8 and TRBJ1-1, reads GAGVSQSPRYKVAKRGQDVALRCDPISGHVSLFWYQQALGQGPEFLTYFQNEAQLDKSGLPSDRFFAERPEGSVSTLKIQRTQQEDSAVYLCASSITGDTEAFFGQGTRLTVV.